This T cell receptor beta chain was sequenced during a study of liver allograft versus peripheral blood T cells. At the level of the study: In transplanted livers, T cell receptor repertoires were compared with those found in the recipients' peripheral blood. Study-level results: According to reports, the T cell receptor repertoires inside liver allografts differed from those in peripheral blood.

As for this clonotype: Its antigen remains unidentified.

The CDR3 sequence is 14 residues long. Germline CDR1 and CDR2: SGDLS and YYNGEE. V lost 4 bases and J 5 bases, leaving 14 bases between the germline ends. TCRdb itself ran the reads through MiXCR, one entry per CDR3 protein. Here the sample spans over 1,500 distinct CDR3 sequences, under 20% being singletons. This rearrangement joins TRBV9 to TRBJ2-3; weak D call: TRBD2 (5 bases). The receptor was derived from a human patient who had a liver transplant. Some T cells may trace back to the graft donor. The CDR3 here is CASSSEGSRDTQYF. In DNA form, the CDR3 reads TGTGCCAGCAGCTCCGAGGGAAGCCGAGATACGCAGTATTTT. The full variable domain, rest sourced from reference TRBV9 and TRBJ2-3, is DSGVTQTPKHLITATGQRVTLRCSPRSGDLSVYWYQQSLDQGLQFLIQYYNGEERAKGNILERFSAQQFPDLHSELNLSSLELGDSALYFCASSSEGSRDTQYFGPGTRLTVL.